The T cell receptor (beta chain) under discussion was sequenced for a study of beta chain features in type 1 diabetes. Overall study context: Healthy donors and patients had similar age, gender and cell yields. Findings and limits, study-wide: Comparison showed that naive, central memory and Treg TCRB repertoires appeared more similar among patients than among healthy donors.

Sorting based on CD45RO/CCR7/CD25/CD127/CD95/CD27 separated CD4+ naive, central memory, regulatory and stem cell-like memory cells. This clone was counted once. Antigen unknown. Expressed TCRB transcripts got sequenced, as all isolated RNA was reverse transcribed. Profiled with immunoSEQ multiplex PCR; TCRdb holds only in-frame clones, not every one. The sample carries 250,000 or so clones, around 65% recorded once. The CDR3 is 18 amino acids. Looked up from germline, CDR1 is SEHNR and CDR2 is FQNEAQ (reference sequence). Trimming cost V 3 bases and J 4 bases, with 25 bases left between them. The sequence was obtained from a man aged 25 to 40 in good health. The chain recombines TRBV7-9 with TRBJ2-7; no definite D call. Material: naive CD4+ T cells from blood. The CDR3 loop reads CASSFPPVDGPRRYEQYF. CDR3 in DNA: TGTGCCAGCAGCTTCCCCCCGGTGGACGGACCCCGGCGATACGAGCAGTACTTC.